This TCR beta chain comes out of a study of blood T cell repertoires in COVID-19. Study details: Donors in the United States, Italy and Spain gave samples during acute or convalescent COVID-19. Sample material is recorded as cDNA or gDNA derived from T cells, B-cell-depleted T cells, or PBMCs.

This CDR3 comprises 14 residues. V lost 4 bases to trimming and J lost 4 bases; unmatched junction nucleotides: 6. Germline V gene lookup returns CDR1 SGHAT and CDR2 FQNNGV. Original analysis: Estimated nucleated cell counts came from reference gene primer amplification. TCRdb keeps only in-frame clones here, not all; method: immunoSEQ multiplex PCR. V and J calls and clone size come straight from that table; D and trimming were deduced from the DNA. The table records about 250,000 clones, roughly 91% of them present only once. Adults between roughly 18 and 89 years of age took part from 20 to 25 US areas.

The TCR sequence derives from a woman aged 25-40 years with acute COVID-19. This rearrangement joins TRBV11-2 to TRBJ1-2; 7 bases match TRBD1. The sequencing input was PBMCs or T cells enriched from blood (not recorded which). The CDR3 here is CASSSTGRPYGYTF. CDR3 coding DNA: TGTGCCAGCAGCTCGACAGGGCGGCCCTATGGCTACACCTTC. The full variable domain, rest sourced from reference TRBV11-2 and TRBJ1-2, is EAGVAQSPRYKIIEKRQSVAFWCNPISGHATLYWYQQILGQGPKLLIQFQNNGVVDDSQLPKDRFSAERLKGVDSTLKIQPAKLEDSAVYLCASSSTGRPYGYTFGSGTRLTVV.